This note documents a single T cell receptor beta chain sequence. Its target is unknown. V dropped 0 bases and J dropped 3 bases, with 6 bases sitting between them. This CDR3 contains 14 residues. Germline-derived CDR1 and CDR2 are SGHRS and YFSETQ. TCRdb recomputed calls from the RT-PCR reads with MiXCR, one row per CDR3 protein. This sample yields about 520,000 distinct CDR3 sequences, of which about 25% are seen a single time; 1.5% to 2% belongs to the top ten. This sample stems from a study of response to subunit inactivated influenza vaccine. Study-level results: There was a suggestion from the authors that each seasonal influenza vaccination recruits few new T cells.

The sequencing here drew on CD4+ T cells sorted from PBMCs, taken 5 to 6 days after vaccination. This clonotype originated in a man between 50 and 59 years old who received an inactivated influenza vaccine. The rearrangement joins TRBV5-1 to TRBJ2-2; D unclear. The CDR3 loop reads CASSLATDTGELFF. Here the CDR3 DNA reads TGCGCCAGCAGCTTGGCCACGGACACCGGGGAGCTGTTTTTT. Drawing the rest from reference TRBV5-1 and TRBJ2-2, the complete variable domain is KAGVTQTPRYLIKTRGQQVTLSCSPISGHRSVSWYQQTPGQGLQFLFEYFSETQRNKGNFPGRFSGRQFSNSRSEMNVSTLELGDSALYLCASSLATDTGELFFGEGSRLTVL.